Here is one T cell receptor beta chain with its context. Its antigen is not identified. Germline CDR1 is SQVTM and CDR2 is ANQGSEA. The CDR3 sequence is 13 residues long. V lost 7 bases and J lost 5, with 15 bases in between. This sample is part of a study of beta chain features in type 1 diabetes. As for the study in general: Cell yields, gender and age were comparable in patients and healthy donors.

Study-wide results and limits: A potential PCR bias toward shorter templates would be equal in patient and control samples. People with Type 1 diabetes carried modestly yet significantly shorter TCRB CDR3s in all four CD4+ subsets.

Since all of the isolated RNA was reverse transcribed, expressed TCRB transcripts were what got sequenced. Assay: immunoSEQ multiplex PCR; the TCRdb copy retains only in-frame clones and omits some. This table holds approximately 160,000 clones, more than 60% found once. This chain uses TRBV29-1 with TRBJ2-4, with D perhaps TRBD2 (6 bases). The receptor's source is a man younger than 40 with type 1 diabetes. The sequenced sample was naive CD4+ T cells from blood. The CDR3 DNA sequence: TGCAGCGCCCGGGGGAGGCTTGAAAACATTCAGTACTTC. It codes for CSARGRLENIQYF.